This TCR beta chain came from a study of T cell responses to AZD1222 COVID-19 vaccine. This clone came up a few times. The table came from immunoSEQ multiplex PCR; TCRdb's copy has only in-frame clones and leaves some out. This sample has roughly 100,000 clones, with roughly 86% found just once. Germline V gives CDR1 LGHDT, CDR2 YNNKEL (reference sequence). CDR3 size: 13 residues. The V and J ends lost 4 bases and 7 bases, in that order; junction bases with no gene match: 6. The TCR was taken from an adult who received the AZD1222 COVID-19 vaccine. The source was peripheral blood, collected 28 days after the second AZD1222 dose. This sequence joins TRBV3-1 (or the pseudogene TRBV3-2) and TRBJ2-7; 8 bases map to TRBD2. The CDR3 here is CASSPRGGREQYF. The CDR3 region has the DNA TGTGCCAGCAGCCCTCGGGGGGGAAGGGAGCAGTACTTC.